The next 20 T cell receptor beta chains were all read from a single sample in a study of shared clonotypes between healthy human individuals. Profiling relied on immunoSEQ multiplex PCR, and the TCRdb table lists in-frame clones only, not all of them. This table holds roughly 1,500,000 clones, just under 99% found once. Sequenced input: naive CD4+ T cells sorted from blood. The subset is: CD45RA+ positively selected. All receptors come from a man aged 30 to 39 in good health.

The genes are TRBV28 and TRBJ2-3; D remains unclear. The V end lost 7 bases, the J end lost 6 bases, and 11 bases lay between the germline ends. The CDR3 is 12 residues long. From germline, CDR1 is MDHEN and CDR2 SYDVKM. In DNA form, the CDR3 reads TGTGCCAGCAACTCGGGCTCCGATACGCAGTATTTT. This translates into CASNSGSDTQYF.

The chain uses TRBV19 and TRBJ1-4; possible D gene TRBD1, 5 bases. Germline V gene data show CDR1 as LNHDA and CDR2 as SQIVND (reference sequence). V was cut by 3 bases and J by 8 bases, with 10 bases left in between. The length of the CDR3 is 13 residues. The CDR3 nucleotides are TGTGCCAGTAGTATCAGGGTGATGGAAAAACTGTTTTTT. Translation: CASSIRVMEKLFF.

The V call is TRBV7-6, the J call TRBJ2-7; 8 bases agree with TRBD1. CDR3 size: 14 residues. V was clipped by 5 bases and J by 4 bases; unmatched bases: 7. CDR1 is SGHVS and CDR2 is FNYEAQ in the germline V gene. The CDR3, as DNA: TGTGCCAGCAGCCGCGGACAGGGCGGGTACGAGCAGTACTTC. Protein product: CASSRGQGGYEQYF.

The sample holds one count of this clone. This chain uses TRBV9 with TRBJ2-6; 8 bases align to TRBD1. The ends lost 3 bases at V and 0 bases at J; junction bases unmatched: 8. Per germline, CDR1 SGDLS and CDR2 YYNGEE. The CDR3 is 18 amino acids. The CDR3 region is CASSAPGGLGSGANVLTF. In DNA, the CDR3 is TGTGCCAGCAGCGCCCCAGGGGGCCTTGGCTCTGGGGCCAACGTCCTGACTTTC.

The chain employs TRBV7-6 and TRBJ1-1; 7 positions agree with TRBD1. The V and J ends lost 2 bases and 8 bases, in that order; junction bases with no gene match: 5. CDR3 length: 13 residues. Per the germline V gene, CDR1 is SGHVS and CDR2 is FNYEAQ. In DNA, the CDR3 is TGTGCCAGCAGCTTACTAAGGGACAGCGAAGCTTTCTTT. Its translation is CASSLLRDSEAFF.

The V call is TRBV7-2, the J call TRBJ1-1; no clear D gene. CDR1 and CDR2 from the germline V gene are SGHTA and FQGNSA. The CDR3 has 14 amino acids. Trimming left V 7 bases short and J 2 bases short, with 14 bases between. Written as DNA, the CDR3 is TGTGCCAGCATCGATTGGACGGTAAACACTGAAGCTTTCTTT. Encoded protein: CASIDWTVNTEAFF.

The V call is TRBV5-1, the J call TRBJ2-1, with 13 bases aligning to TRBD2. Germline CDR1 and CDR2: SGHRS and YFSETQ. This CDR3 spans 16 amino acids. V was pared by 4 bases and J by 5 bases, with 6 bases of the junction left unmatched. The CDR3 coding sequence is TGCGCCAGCAGCAAGGGGACTAGCGGGAATCACAATGAGCAGTTCTTC. Translated: CASSKGTSGNHNEQFF.

The gene calls are TRBV19 and TRBJ1-2; 9 nucleotides agree with TRBD1. This CDR3 has 15 residues. Germline-derived CDR1 and CDR2 are LNHDA and SQIVND (reference sequence). The V and J ends lost 7 bases and 7 bases, in that order; junction bases with no gene match: 13. CDR3 bases: TGTGCCAGTACCCAAGGATCGGACAGGGGCCGTGGCTACACCTTC. It encodes CASTQGSDRGRGYTF.

This chain uses TRBV5-5 with TRBJ2-5, with D possibly TRBD2 on 5 matching bases. The germline V gene encodes CDR1 SGHKS and CDR2 YYEKEE (reference sequence). V shed 4 bases and J shed 7 bases, with 20 bases lying between them. The CDR3 covers 15 residues. CDR3 amino acids: CASSGGGLSSGTQYF. CDR3 nucleotide sequence: TGTGCCAGCAGCGGAGGTGGCTTAAGTTCTGGGACCCAGTACTTC.

The gene calls are TRBV6-5 and TRBJ1-2; TRBD1 aligns across 9 bases. CDR1 MNHEY and CDR2 SVGAGI come from the germline V gene. CDR3 length: 16 amino acids. J was trimmed by 7 bases and V by 2 bases; bases with no gene match: 11. The DNA of the CDR3 is TGTGCCAGCAGTTACACCCCGACAGGGGGTCTCGGTGGCTACACCTTC. Translating gives CASSYTPTGGLGGYTF.

This chain uses TRBV11-3 with TRBJ2-7; D is possibly TRBD2 (6 bases). CDR1 and CDR2 from the germline V gene are SGHNT and YENEEA. V gave up 3 bases and J gave up 7 bases, with 13 bases separating them. The CDR3 covers 13 residues. DNA of the CDR3: TGTGCCAGCAGCTTGATCCCAGGAGGGGAGCAGTACTTC. Its translation: CASSLIPGGEQYF.

To note about this clone: The sample carries other DNA sequences with the same CDR3. The rearrangement uses TRBV9 and TRBJ1-5; D remains ambiguous. This CDR3 spans 14 amino acids. The V and J ends lost 0 bases and 4 bases respectively, with 8 bases between them. CDR1 SGDLS and CDR2 YYNGEE come from the germline V gene. CDR3 coding DNA: TGTGCCAGCAGCGTAGGGGTAGGGAATCAGCCCCAGCATTTT. It is translated as CASSVGVGNQPQHF. Combining the CDR3 with reference TRBV9 and TRBJ1-5 gives the whole variable domain DSGVTQTPKHLITATGQRVTLRCSPRSGDLSVYWYQQSLDQGLQFLIQYYNGEERAKGNILERFSAQQFPDLHSELNLSSLELGDSALYFCASSVGVGNQPQHFGDGTRLSIL.

V and J are TRBV10-3 and TRBJ2-6; TRBD2 might be the D (5 bases). Trimming left V 4 bases short and J 4 bases short, with 14 bases between. This CDR3 contains 16 residues. The germline gives CDR1 ENHRY, CDR2 SYGVKD. The CDR3 DNA follows: TGTGCCATCAGTGCCTTTGGGGAGTGGGGGGCCAACGTCCTGACTTTC. Its translation: CAISAFGEWGANVLTF.

The rearrangement uses TRBV6-1 and TRBJ2-7, with D possibly TRBD1 on 5 matching bases. This CDR3 region has 15 residues. From germline, CDR1 is MNHNS and CDR2 SASEGT. V was trimmed by 1 base and J by 2 bases, leaving 12 bases between them. CDR3 protein: CASSEGGQVAYEQYF. The CDR3 nucleotides are TGTGCCAGCAGTGAAGGGGGCCAGGTTGCCTACGAGCAGTACTTC.

The J gene is TRBJ2-1, the V gene TRBV11-1; no definite D call. Germline CDR1 reads SGHAT; CDR2 reads FQDESV (reference sequence). Trimming shortened V by 1 base and J by 6 bases, and 16 bases separated the two germline ends. This CDR3 contains 16 residues. The CDR3 nucleotides are TGTGCCAGCAGCTTAGTTTACCCGGGTTTCGGCAATGAGCAGTTCTTC. Protein product: CASSLVYPGFGNEQFF.

The gene calls are TRBV18 and TRBJ1-1; 10 bases map to TRBD1. The V and J ends lost 4 bases and 4 bases, in that order; junction bases with no gene match: 9. This CDR3 has 16 residues. Germline V CDR1 and CDR2: KGHSH, LQKENI. CDR3 loop: CASSLKTGGYGTEAFF. CDR3 sequence (DNA): TGTGCCAGCTCACTAAAGACAGGGGGCTATGGCACTGAAGCTTTCTTT.

V gene TRBV7-8 combines with J gene TRBJ1-2; no clear D gene. The CDR3 totals 12 residues. The germline V and J ends were trimmed by 2 bases and 8 bases, with 9 bases remaining between them. Germline V CDR1 and CDR2: SGHVS, FQNEAQ. For the CDR3, the DNA is TGTGCCAGCAGCTTAAGTAGCGGGGGCTACACCTTC. This codes for CASSLSSGGYTF.

V gene TRBV5-6 combines with J gene TRBJ1-2; no clear D gene. Trimming removed 5 bases at V and 2 bases at J, with 16 bases between. Per germline, CDR1 SGHDT and CDR2 YYEEEE. CDR3 length: 15 residues. CDR3 in amino acids: CASSPFGRLNYGYTF. The CDR3 nucleotides are TGTGCCAGCAGTCCTTTTGGGCGGTTAAACTATGGCTACACCTTC.

The DNA of the CDR3 is TGCAGCGTTGAAGATCATGGGGGTGGCCCAGGGCAGTTCTTC. This sequence encodes CSVEDHGGGPGQFF. V usage is TRBV29-1 and J usage is TRBJ2-1; D is tentatively TRBD1 or TRBD2 (5 bases each). The germline V gene has CDR1 SQVTM and CDR2 ANQGSEA. The length of the CDR3 is 14 residues. Trimming shortened V by 0 bases and J by 12 bases, and 18 bases separated the two germline ends.

This chain connects TRBV7-3 to TRBJ2-1; D possibly corresponds to TRBD2 (6 bases). The CDR3 sequence is 14 residues long. CDR1 and CDR2 from the germline V gene are SGHTA and FQGTGA. Trimming shortened V by 3 bases and J by 8 bases, and 14 bases separated the two germline ends. The CDR3 nucleotides are TGTGCCAGCAGCTTTTCCGGGAGTGGCGATGAGCAGTTCTTC. This sequence encodes CASSFSGSGDEQFF.